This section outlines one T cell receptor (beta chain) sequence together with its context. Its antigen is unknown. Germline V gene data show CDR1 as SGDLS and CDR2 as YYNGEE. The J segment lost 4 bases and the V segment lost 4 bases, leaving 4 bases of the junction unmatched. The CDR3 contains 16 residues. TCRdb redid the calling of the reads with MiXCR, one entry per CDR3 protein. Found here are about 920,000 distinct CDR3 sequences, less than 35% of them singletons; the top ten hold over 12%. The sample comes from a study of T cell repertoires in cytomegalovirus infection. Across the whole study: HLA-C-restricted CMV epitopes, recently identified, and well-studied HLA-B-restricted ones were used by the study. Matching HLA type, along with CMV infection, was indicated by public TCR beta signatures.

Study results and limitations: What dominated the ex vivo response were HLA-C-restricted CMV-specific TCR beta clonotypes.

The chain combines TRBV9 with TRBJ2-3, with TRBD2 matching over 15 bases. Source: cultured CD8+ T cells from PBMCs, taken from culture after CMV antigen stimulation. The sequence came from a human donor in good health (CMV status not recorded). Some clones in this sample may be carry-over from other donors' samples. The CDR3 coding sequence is TGTGCCAGCAGCCCTGGACTAGCGGGGGGGGCAGATACGCAGTATTTT. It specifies CASSPGLAGGADTQYF.